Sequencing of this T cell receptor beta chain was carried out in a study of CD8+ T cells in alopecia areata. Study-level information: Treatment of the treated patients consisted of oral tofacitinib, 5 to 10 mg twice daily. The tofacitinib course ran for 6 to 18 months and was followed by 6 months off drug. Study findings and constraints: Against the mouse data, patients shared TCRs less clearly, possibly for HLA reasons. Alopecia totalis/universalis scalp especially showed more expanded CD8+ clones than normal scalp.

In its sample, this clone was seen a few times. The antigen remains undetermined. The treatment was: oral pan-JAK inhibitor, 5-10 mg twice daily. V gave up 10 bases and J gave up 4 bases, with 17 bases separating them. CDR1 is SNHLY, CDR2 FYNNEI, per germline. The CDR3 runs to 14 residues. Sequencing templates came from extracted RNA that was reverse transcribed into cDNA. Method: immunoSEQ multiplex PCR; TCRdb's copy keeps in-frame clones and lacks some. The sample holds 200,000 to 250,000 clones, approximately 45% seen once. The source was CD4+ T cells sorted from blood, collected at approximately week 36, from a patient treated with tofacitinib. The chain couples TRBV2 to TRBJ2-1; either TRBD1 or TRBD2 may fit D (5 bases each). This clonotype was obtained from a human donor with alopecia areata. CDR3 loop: CATIEGRLYNEQFF. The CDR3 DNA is TGTGCCACCATCGAGGGGCGGCTATACAATGAGCAGTTCTTC.